This TCR beta chain was obtained from a study of identical twins listed by TCRdb under 2016. At the level of the whole study: TCR alpha and beta repertoires from monozygotic twins, unrelated adults of various ages and cord blood were deep-sequenced to test whether fetal clonotypes persist. To rule out contamination, the twin experiments were replicated at different times with different library preparation protocols.

This clonotype was detected ten times or more. This clone's antigen is unknown. No per-base quality is available; no much larger clone lies one base away. The library was built by means of 5' RACE. Sequencing was carried out with an Illumina HiSeq 2000. Template switching introduced a universal primer binding site; the final cDNA contained a unique molecular identifier, enabling accurate counting of TCR cDNA molecules. First-strand cDNA for TCR alpha and beta chains was synthesized from specific primers in the conserved constant-segment region. To control for contamination, each cDNA library was double barcoded with a SMART-Mk sample barcode plus Illumina barcodes. TruSeq adapter sequences along with Illumina sample barcodes were introduced in two successive PCR steps. The TCR alpha and beta cDNA libraries were sequenced on the Illumina HiSeq platform using custom primers. As for the authors' bioinformatics: MiGEC was used to process raw reads and extract unique molecular identifiers, and MiXCR was used to find CDR3 positions. For each individual, recombination models were inferred using an EM algorithm with the repgenHMM and IGoR tools. Shared clonotype analysis was performed with the tcR package in R, normalizing sharing by the product of cloneset sizes. Out-of-frame nonproductive sequences were analyzed to study raw recombination free of thymic and clonal selection effects. TCRdb reprocessing: public reads trimmed at Q25 with fastp, clones called with MiXCR, in-frame beta chains kept. Every entry covers one CDR3 protein and lists the most common genes and DNA from its rows. Here the V and J calls rest on TCRdb's processing, not on the authors' analysis. The sample yields 250,000 to 300,000 distinct CDR3 sequences; nearly 9.5% were counted once. 5.5% to 9% of the sample lies in the top ten.

The CDR1 and CDR2 encoded by the germline V gene are SGHNT and YENEEA. The junction carries 19 bases between V and J, which are trimmed by 5 bases and 7 bases respectively. There are 15 amino acids in the CDR3, from cysteine to phenylalanine inclusive. The sequence is cut down to CDR3 DNA, 45 bases in frame from base 1. The research as a whole found: Invariant T cells such as MAIT and iNKT could partly confound zero-insertion analyses, though diverse VJ usage argued against this for most clonotypes. Conclusions relied on cross-sectional statistical analysis, since the same donors could not be followed over many years. Out-of-frame TCR alpha sequences shared between twins showed an excess of low generation-probability sequences compared with coincidental sharing between unrelated individuals. Excess twin sharing in beta out-of-frame sequences was weaker because fewer shared sequences lowered the signal-to-noise ratio. In monozygotic twins, out-of-frame TCR alpha sharing was systematically underestimated by recombination models, although the models agreed with sharing between unrelated individuals. Abundant cord blood beta clonotypes had fewer insertions, young adult naive repertoires showed a similar but weaker trend, and memory repertoires showed no such trend.

Only healthy Caucasian donors were included. The twin cohort comprised three pairs of female monozygotic twins, all aged roughly 18 to 30 years. CD4+ and CD8+ T cell populations were isolated with positive isolation kits from Invitrogen. The sample also formed part of further work on yellow fever vaccine responses in identical twins. Looking at the second paper: According to the authors, in identical twins the way T cells responded to vaccination appeared partly convergent and partly personalized. The study precisely tracked vaccine-responding T cell clones in identical twins.

Source material: CD8+ T cells sorted from blood. The clonotype comes from a woman aged 18 to 35 in good health. The chain is assembled from TRBV11-3 and TRBJ2-3; the D gene is possibly TRBD2, with 6 bases matching. The base sequence is TGTGCCAGCAGCCCCCGGGACTCCTACATTAATACGCAGTATTTT. Its translation is CASSPRDSYINTQYF.